This T cell receptor beta chain is from a study of T cells after yellow fever vaccination. Whole-study context: Sorting by CD3, CD45RA, CCR7 and CD95 gave EM, EMRA, CM and Tscm subsets.

Template switching with 5'RACE generated the TCR cDNA and added a universal primer site and UMIs. TCRdb analysed the 5' RACE reads with MiXCR anew, one entry per CDR3 protein. The table has approximately 11,000 distinct CDR3 sequences, roughly 4.8% seen once. Germline assignment: CDR1 LGHNA and CDR2 YSLEER. Trimming took off 3 bases at V and 7 bases at J, with 13 bases between the two ends. This CDR3 region has 15 residues. In its sample, this clonotype was seen many times. The sequence came from a man between 18 and 29 years old who received the YFV17D yellow fever vaccine. This chain links TRBV4-3 with TRBJ1-6; possibly TRBD1 for D (5 bases). Sequencing used PBMCs, either bulk or a sorted T-cell subset (CD4+, CD8+, memory, or dextramer-sorted; not recorded which), obtained less than 16 days after the first yellow fever vaccination. The CDR3 nucleotides are TGCGCCAGCAGCCAGCTGGGGGGAAACAATTCACCCCTCCACTTT. Its protein product is CASSQLGGNNSPLHF.